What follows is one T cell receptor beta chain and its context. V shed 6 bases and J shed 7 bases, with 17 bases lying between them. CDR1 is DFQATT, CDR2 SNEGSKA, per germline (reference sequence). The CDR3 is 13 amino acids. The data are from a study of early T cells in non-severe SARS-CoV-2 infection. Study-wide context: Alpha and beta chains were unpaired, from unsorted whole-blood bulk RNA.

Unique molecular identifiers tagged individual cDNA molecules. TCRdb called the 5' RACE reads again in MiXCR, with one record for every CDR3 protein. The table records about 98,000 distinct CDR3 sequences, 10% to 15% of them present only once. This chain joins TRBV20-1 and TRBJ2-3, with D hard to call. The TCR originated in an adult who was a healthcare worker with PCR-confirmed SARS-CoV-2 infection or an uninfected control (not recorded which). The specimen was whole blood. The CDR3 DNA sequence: TGCAGTGCGCTAGGTACTGCCGGTCATACGCAGTATTTT. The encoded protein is CSALGTAGHTQYF.